These 21 T cell receptor beta chains originate from one sample sequenced in a study of shared clonotypes between healthy human individuals. The method was immunoSEQ multiplex PCR; TCRdb's version includes in-frame clones alone and lacks a portion of them. The data contain 2,100,000 or so clones, around 95% of them singletons. The sample consisted of naive CD4+ T cells sorted from blood. Subset of the sample: CD45RA+ positively selected. These receptors were obtained from a man in his late teens or twenties in good health.

This chain links TRBV6-6 with TRBJ1-4; TRBD1 is a possible D gene (6 bases). The V end was cut by 5 bases, the J end by 3 bases, with 13 bases between. Germline V gene sequence: CDR1 MNHNY, CDR2 SVGAGI (reference sequence). CDR3 length: 15 residues. This chain's CDR3 is CASSRTGKANEKLFF. CDR3 nucleotides: TGTGCCAGCAGTCGTACAGGGAAGGCTAATGAAAAACTGTTTTTT.

Comments on this clone: Different DNA sequences within this sample yield the same CDR3. This chain links TRBV11-2 with TRBJ2-7; 7 nucleotides align to TRBD1. V lost 5 bases and J lost 3; bases outside the gene matches: 4. CDR1 is SGHAT and CDR2 is FQNNGV in the germline V gene. CDR3 length equals 13 residues. The CDR3 region is CASSRDSFYEQYF. The CDR3, as DNA: TGTGCCAGCAGCCGGGACAGTTTCTACGAGCAGTACTTC.

V usage is TRBV5-1 and J usage is TRBJ1-1; 8 bases map to TRBD1. The CDR3 runs 14 residues. In germline, CDR1 is SGHRS, CDR2 YFSETQ. Trimming removed 2 bases from V and 4 bases from J; junction bases left unmatched: 4. The CDR3 loop reads CASSLQTGATEAFF. The CDR3 bases are TGCGCCAGCAGCTTACAGACAGGGGCCACTGAAGCTTTCTTT.

The chain links TRBV6-1 to TRBJ2-1; D possibly corresponds to TRBD1 (6 bases). CDR1 and CDR2 (germline): MNHNS, SASEGT. Trimming pared 8 bases from V and 4 bases from J, leaving 21 bases between. The CDR3 contains 16 residues. DNA for the CDR3: TGTGCCAGCGGTGGACAGAAGGGTCCCTTATACAATGAGCAGTTCTTC. It is translated as CASGGQKGPLYNEQFF.

The chain carries TRBV11-3 and TRBJ1-1, with 7 bases identical to TRBD1. The junction had 8 bases not matched to a gene; V was cut back by 8 bases and J by 8 bases. CDR3 length: 12 residues. From germline, CDR1 is SGHNT and CDR2 YENEEA. The CDR3 DNA reads as TGTGCCAGCGGGCTAAAGACAGGGGAAGCTTTCTTT. It translates to CASGLKTGEAFF.

This clone came up once. V gene TRBV6-1 combines with J gene TRBJ2-2, with D maybe TRBD1 (5 bases). CDR3 length: 14 residues. The germline gives CDR1 MNHNS, CDR2 SASEGT. DNA of the CDR3: TGTCTTGTCAGGGCTTCGTCGTGGGCCGGGGAGCTGTTTTTT. Encoded protein: CLVRASSWAGELFF.

The chain uses TRBV28 and TRBJ2-3, with 7 bases fitting TRBD2. The CDR3 consists of 16 residues. V dropped 1 base and J dropped 2; count of bases not matched to a gene: 6. Germline V gene data show CDR1 as MDHEN and CDR2 as SYDVKM. CDR3 DNA: TGTGCCAGCAGTTTATCTAGCGGAGACTCCACAGATACGCAGTATTTT. This codes for CASSLSSGDSTDTQYF.

This clone is a singleton in its sample. This CDR3 is also generated by other DNA sequences in the sample. The chain joins TRBV6-1 to TRBJ2-7, with a weak D call TRBD1 (6 bases). This CDR3 region has 14 residues. Trimming cost V 3 bases and J 4 bases, with 13 bases left between them. Germline CDR1 is MNHNS and CDR2 is SASEGT. CDR3 sequence (DNA): TGTGCCAGCAGTGAGGGTCAGGGGAGATACGAGCAGTACTTC. This codes for CASSEGQGRYEQYF.

The chain links TRBV28 to TRBJ2-6; the match to TRBD1 covers 8 bases. Germline values: CDR1 MDHEN, CDR2 SYDVKM. CDR3 size: 20 residues. V lost 3 bases to trimming and J lost 0 bases; unmatched junction nucleotides: 13. Written as DNA, the CDR3 is TGTGCCAGCAGTTTTTCGGTCGGGACAGGATCTTTCTCTGGGGCCAACGTCCTGACTTTC. It translates to CASSFSVGTGSFSGANVLTF.

CDR3 nucleotides: TGTGCCAGCAGCTTAGGGAAGACAGGGGGGGACACTGAAGCTTTCTTT. This sequence encodes CASSLGKTGGDTEAFF. The chain is built from TRBV11-3 and TRBJ1-1, with TRBD1 matching 9 bases. The ends lost 1 base at V and 3 bases at J; junction bases unmatched: 6. The CDR3 runs 16 residues. In germline, CDR1 is SGHNT, CDR2 YENEEA.

V gene TRBV9 combines with J gene TRBJ2-3; the D gene is possibly TRBD2 (5 bases). Trimming shortened V by 6 bases and J by 4 bases, and 15 bases separated the two germline ends. The germline V gene encodes CDR1 SGDLS and CDR2 YYNGEE. The CDR3 length is 14 residues. The CDR3 loop reads CASTSGSRSDTQYF. The CDR3 DNA reads TGTGCCAGCACGTCGGGGAGCAGGTCAGATACGCAGTATTTT. The full variable domain, rest sourced from reference TRBV9 and TRBJ2-3, is DSGVTQTPKHLITATGQRVTLRCSPRSGDLSVYWYQQSLDQGLQFLIQYYNGEERAKGNILERFSAQQFPDLHSELNLSSLELGDSALYFCASTSGSRSDTQYFGPGTRLTVL.

This clone was counted a few times. This chain links TRBV7-9 with TRBJ1-3; D uncertain. Germline CDR1 SEHNR, CDR2 FQNEAQ (reference sequence). Trimming took off 0 bases at V and 7 bases at J, with 10 bases between the two ends. The CDR3 sequence is 14 residues long. The CDR3 is CASSLAKGANTIYF. The DNA for the CDR3 is TGTGCCAGCAGCTTAGCCAAGGGAGCGAACACCATATATTTT.

The chain joins TRBV28 to TRBJ1-6; TRBD1 aligns across 7 bases. CDR3 length: 14 amino acids. J gave up 9 bases and V 6 bases, and 8 bases lay outside the gene matches. Looked up from germline, CDR1 is MDHEN and CDR2 is SYDVKM. The CDR3 region has the DNA TGTGCCAGCAGGCCGGGACAGAACATTTCACCCCTCCACTTT. It is translated as CASRPGQNISPLHF. The full variable domain, in which reference TRBV28 and TRBJ1-6 provide the parts outside the CDR3, is DVKVTQSSRYLVKRTGEKVFLECVQDMDHENMFWYRQDPGLGLRLIYFSYDVKMKEKGDIPEGYSVSREKKERFSLILESASTNQTSMYLCASRPGQNISPLHFGNGTRLTVT.

The DNA of the CDR3 is TGTGCCAGCAGCTTAGTTCAGGGGGCCAGGCCCAATGAGCAGTTCTTC. This translates into CASSLVQGARPNEQFF. This chain joins TRBV7-2 and TRBJ2-1; 8 bases align to TRBD1. The junction had 8 bases not matched to a gene; V was cut back by 1 base and J by 6 bases. CDR3 length: 16 residues. Looked up from germline, CDR1 is SGHTA and CDR2 is FQGNSA.

The genes are TRBV5-1 and TRBJ2-7, with 9 bases lining up with TRBD1. Per the germline V gene, CDR1 is SGHRS and CDR2 is YFSETQ. V was pared by 0 bases and J by 3 bases, with 4 bases of the junction left unmatched. The CDR3 consists of 15 residues. Here the CDR3 DNA reads TGCGCCAGCAGCTTGGGGGGACAGGGCCTCTACGAGCAGTACTTC. Protein product: CASSLGGQGLYEQYF. Full variable domain (rest looked up from reference TRBV5-1 and TRBJ2-7): KAGVTQTPRYLIKTRGQQVTLSCSPISGHRSVSWYQQTPGQGLQFLFEYFSETQRNKGNFPGRFSGRQFSNSRSEMNVSTLELGDSALYLCASSLGGQGLYEQYFGPGTRLTVT.

The rearrangement links TRBV6-5 to TRBJ2-2, with 7 bases that match TRBD2. This CDR3 comprises 14 residues. Per the germline V gene, CDR1 is MNHEY and CDR2 is SVGAGI. J was trimmed by 4 bases and V by 6 bases; bases with no gene match: 5. CDR3 region: CASSPGGGTGELFF. The CDR3 DNA reads TGTGCCAGCAGCCCAGGCGGGGGCACCGGGGAGCTGTTTTTT.

This clone was observed a single time. The chain carries TRBV10-3 and TRBJ1-4; D ambiguous. This CDR3 is built from 13 residues. V was clipped by 0 bases and J by 7 bases, with 6 bases between them. Per germline, CDR1 ENHRY and CDR2 SYGVKD. In nucleotides, the CDR3 is TGTGCCATCAGTGAGTCGGAGACTGAAAAACTGTTTTTT. Translating gives CAISESETEKLFF.

The chain links TRBV6-5 to TRBJ2-3; D is ambiguous. V lost 5 bases, J lost 4 bases, and 7 bases lay in between. The CDR3 is made up of 12 amino acids. The V gene's germline CDR1 is MNHEY and CDR2 SVGAGI. The CDR3 bases are TGTGCCAGCAGTACCGATGCAGATACGCAGTATTTT. Amino acid sequence: CASSTDADTQYF.

J is TRBJ1-3 and V is TRBV6-6, with 9 bases lining up with TRBD1. Germline V gene data show CDR1 as MNHNY and CDR2 as SVGAGI (reference sequence). Trimming took 2 bases from V and 7 from J; bases not matched to a gene: 6. The CDR3 runs 15 residues. The CDR3 region is CASSYERQGDNTIYF. The CDR3 nucleotides are TGTGCCAGCAGTTACGAGAGACAGGGGGATAACACCATATATTTT.

The chain joins TRBV28 to TRBJ1-1; D is possibly TRBD1 (5 bases). CDR1 MDHEN and CDR2 SYDVKM come from the germline V gene. V lost 2 bases and J lost 1, with 11 bases in between. The length of the CDR3 is 15 residues. Here the CDR3 DNA reads TGTGCCAGCAGTTTAGGGGGGACCCCGAACACTGAAGCTTTCTTT. Its translation is CASSLGGTPNTEAFF.

This sequence joins TRBV6-6 and TRBJ1-1; 9 bases match TRBD1. CDR1 and CDR2 (germline): MNHNY, SVGAGI (reference sequence). The CDR3 runs to 14 residues. The V segment lost 5 bases and the J segment 3 bases; nucleotides outside the gene matches: 4. This CDR3 is CASSKGQGDTEAFF. The CDR3 nucleotides are TGTGCCAGCAGTAAGGGACAGGGCGACACTGAAGCTTTCTTT.